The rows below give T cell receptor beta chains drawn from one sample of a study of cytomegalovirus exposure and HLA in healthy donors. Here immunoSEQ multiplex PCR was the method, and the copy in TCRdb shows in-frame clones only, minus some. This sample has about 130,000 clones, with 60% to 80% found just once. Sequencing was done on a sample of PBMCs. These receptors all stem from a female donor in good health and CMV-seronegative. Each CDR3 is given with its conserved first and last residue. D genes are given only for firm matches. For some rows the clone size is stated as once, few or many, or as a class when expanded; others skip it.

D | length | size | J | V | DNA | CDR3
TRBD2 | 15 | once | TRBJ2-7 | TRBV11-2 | TGTGCCAGCAGCGAGGGACTAGCGGGGACCTACGAGCAGTACTTC | CASSEGLAGTYEQYF
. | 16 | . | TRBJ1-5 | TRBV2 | TGTGCCAGCAGTGAAAACGCGGGAAGGGGGGGTCAGCCCCAGCATTTT | CASSENAGRGGQPQHF
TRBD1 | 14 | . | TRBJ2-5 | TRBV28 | TGTGCCACGGCAGACACAGGGGGCGGTGAGACCCAGTACTTC | CATADTGGGETQYF
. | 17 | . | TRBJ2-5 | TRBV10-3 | TGTGCCATCACACAAAGAGGGGGCGGGAGGAATTCAGAGACCCAGTACTTC | CAITQRGGGRNSETQYF
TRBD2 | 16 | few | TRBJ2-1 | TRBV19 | TGTGCCAGTAGTATAGCAGGGACTAGCGTTTACAATGAGCAGTTCTTC | CASSIAGTSVYNEQFF
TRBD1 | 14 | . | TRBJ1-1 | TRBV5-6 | TGTGCCAGCAGCTGGGGACAGGGAGACACTGAAGCTTTCTTT | CASSWGQGDTEAFF
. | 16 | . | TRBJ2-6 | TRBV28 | TGTGCCAGCAACGGACAGAGGGCAACTGGGGCCAACGTCCTGACTTTC | CASNGQRATGANVLTF
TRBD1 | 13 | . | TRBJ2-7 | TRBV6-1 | TGTGCCAGCAGTTCCTGGACAGGCTACGAGCAGTACTTC | CASSSWTGYEQYF
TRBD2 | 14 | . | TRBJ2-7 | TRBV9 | TGTGCCAGCAGCGTCCCGACTAGCCTCTACGAGCAGTACTTC | CASSVPTSLYEQYF
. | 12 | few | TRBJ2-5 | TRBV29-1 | TGCAGCGTTGAGTCAGGGTATGAGACCCAGTACTTC | CSVESGYETQYF
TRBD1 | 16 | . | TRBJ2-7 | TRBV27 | TGTGCCAGCAGTTTTTGGTTGACAGGGGTAAAAATGAAGCAGTACTTC | CASSFWLTGVKMKQYF
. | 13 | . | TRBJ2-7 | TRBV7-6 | TGTGCCAGCTCGGCGGGGACAGACTACGAGCAGTACTTC | CASSAGTDYEQYF
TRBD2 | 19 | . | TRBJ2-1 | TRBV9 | TGTGCCAGCAGCGCCAAGGTCGGGGCTAGCGGGTCCCTTTACAATGAGCAGTTCTTC | CASSAKVGASGSLYNEQFF
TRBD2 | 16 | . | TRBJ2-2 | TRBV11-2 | TGTGCCAGCAGCTTAGGGGCGGGAGGGCCCTCCGGGGAGCTGTTTTTT | CASSLGAGGPSGELFF
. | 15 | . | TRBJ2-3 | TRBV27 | TGTGCCAGCAGTGCCGGGACACTCAGCACAGATACGCAGTATTTT | CASSAGTLSTDTQYF
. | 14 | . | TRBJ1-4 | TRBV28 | TGTGCCAGCAGTTTAGACCGGAGGGGCGAAAAACTGTTTTTT | CASSLDRRGEKLFF
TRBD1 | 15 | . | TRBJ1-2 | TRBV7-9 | TGTGCCAGCAGCTTCGGGACAGACGCTTTCGGTGGCTACACCTTC | CASSFGTDAFGGYTF
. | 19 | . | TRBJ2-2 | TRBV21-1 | TGTGCCAGCAGCAAATGCCGGGGGACTAGCGGGAAGAACACCGGGGAGCTGTTTTTT | CASSKCRGTSGKNTGELFF
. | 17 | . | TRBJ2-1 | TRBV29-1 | TGCAGCGTTGGTCTGGCCCAAATCCCCAGCTCCTACAATGAGCAGTTCTTC | CSVGLAQIPSSYNEQFF
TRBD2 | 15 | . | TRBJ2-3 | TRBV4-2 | TGTGCCAGCAGCCCCCTAGCGGACCGGGCAGATACGCAGTATTTT | CASSPLADRADTQYF
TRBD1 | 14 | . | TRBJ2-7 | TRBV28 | TGTGCCAGCACCGTAACATCCACAGGGGCCGAGCAGTACTTC | CASTVTSTGAEQYF
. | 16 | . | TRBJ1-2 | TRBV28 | TGTGCCAGCAGTTTCCGAACACAGGGAAGGAGCTATGGCTACACCTTC | CASSFRTQGRSYGYTF
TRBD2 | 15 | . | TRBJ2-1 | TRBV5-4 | TGTGCCAGCAGCTTGGAACTAGCGTCATACAATGAGCAGTTCTTC | CASSLELASYNEQFF
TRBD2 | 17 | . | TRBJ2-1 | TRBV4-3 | TGCGCCAGCAGCCAAGAAACAGCGGGAGGTTCCTACAATGAGCAGTTCTTC | CASSQETAGGSYNEQFF
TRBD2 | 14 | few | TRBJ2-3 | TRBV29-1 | TGCAGCGTTGAAGAGAGCGGGAGATCTTATACGCAGTATTTT | CSVEESGRSYTQYF
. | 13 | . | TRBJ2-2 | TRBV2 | TGTGCCAGCAGTGAGATGAGCACCGGGGAGCTGTTTTTT | CASSEMSTGELFF
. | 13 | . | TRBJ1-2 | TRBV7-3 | TGTGCCAGCAGCTCAGGATTCGGGGGTGGCTACACCTTC | CASSSGFGGGYTF